The clone carrying this T cell receptor beta chain was recorded many times. Researchers amplified the TCR beta CDR3 regions from RNA transcripts. The TCR CDR3 first-round RT-PCR relied on the HTBI primer set. Each CDR3 protein is one row after TCRdb ran MiXCR on the multiplex PCR reads. The table lists some 370,000 distinct CDR3 sequences, 17% of them singletons. These data originate in a study of T cells in Graves' hyperthyroidism and ophthalmopathy. Trimming stripped 4 bases from V and 1 base from J, with 23 bases between. The CDR3 extends over 18 amino acids. Germline lookup yields CDR1 DFQATT and CDR2 SNEGSKA (reference sequence).

This receptor was obtained from a woman aged 25 to 39 with Graves' hyperthyroidism that later progressed to Graves' ophthalmopathy. J is TRBJ2-1 and V is TRBV20-1; possibly TRBD2 for D (5 bases). The sample consisted of blood. DNA for the CDR3: TGCAGTGCTAACAAAGGCGGGCTAGAGGGTTATTCCTACAATGAGCAGTTCTTC. Protein product: CSANKGGLEGYSYNEQFF.